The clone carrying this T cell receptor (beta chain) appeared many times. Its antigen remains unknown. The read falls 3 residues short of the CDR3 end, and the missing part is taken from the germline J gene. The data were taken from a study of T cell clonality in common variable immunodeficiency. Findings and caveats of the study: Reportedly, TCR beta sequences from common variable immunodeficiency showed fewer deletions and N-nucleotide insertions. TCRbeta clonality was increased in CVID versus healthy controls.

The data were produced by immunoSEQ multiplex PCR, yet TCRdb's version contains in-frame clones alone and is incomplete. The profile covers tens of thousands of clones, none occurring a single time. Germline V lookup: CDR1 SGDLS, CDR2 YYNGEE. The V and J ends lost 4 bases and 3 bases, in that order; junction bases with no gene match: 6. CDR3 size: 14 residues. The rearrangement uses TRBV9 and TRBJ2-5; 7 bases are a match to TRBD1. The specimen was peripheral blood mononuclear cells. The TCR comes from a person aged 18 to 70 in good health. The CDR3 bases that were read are TGTGCCAGCAGCAGAGGGGGCAACGAAGAGACC. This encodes CASSRGGNEET. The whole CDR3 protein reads CASSRGGNEETQYF.